One and the same sample provided the 21 T cell receptor beta chains below, sequenced in a study of blood T cell repertoires in COVID-19. Generated by immunoSEQ multiplex PCR, the TCRdb table keeps only in-frame clones and is missing some. The data contain 300,000 to 400,000 clones, around 88% of them singletons. Sequenced input: peripheral blood. These receptors all come from a man younger than 40 with active or convalescent COVID-19.

The chain is built from TRBV27 and TRBJ2-7; a possible D gene is TRBD2 (6 bases). This CDR3 has 18 residues. Germline V gene data show CDR1 as MNHEY and CDR2 as SMNVEV (reference sequence). V was cut by 8 bases and J by 0 bases, with 26 bases left in between. The CDR3 loop reads CASRRASELTYSSYEQYF. CDR3 sequence (DNA): TGTGCCAGCCGAAGAGCTAGCGAATTAACTTACAGCTCCTACGAGCAGTACTTC.

The gene calls are TRBV28 and TRBJ1-6; 9 nucleotides align to TRBD1. Trimming at V came to 6 bases and at J to 7 bases, leaving 10 bases not matched to a gene. Germline V gene lookup returns CDR1 MDHEN and CDR2 SYDVKM. The length of the CDR3 is 16 residues. The CDR3 sequence is CASSPRTGGGNSPLHF. The CDR3 DNA sequence: TGTGCCAGCAGCCCGAGAACAGGGGGCGGCAATTCACCCCTCCACTTT.

The V call is TRBV7-2, the J call TRBJ2-3, with D hard to call. The germline V gene encodes CDR1 SGHTA and CDR2 FQGNSA. The CDR3 spans 14 residues. V was cut by 3 bases and J by 2 bases, with 9 bases left in between. DNA for the CDR3: TGTGCCAGCAGCTTTCGGAGCTACACAGATACGCAGTATTTT. Translated, it gives CASSFRSYTDTQYF. Full variable domain (missing parts from reference TRBV7-2 and TRBJ2-3): GAGVSQSPSNKVTEKGKDVELRCDPISGHTALYWYRQSLGQGLEFLIYFQGNSAPDKSGLPSDRFSAERTGGSVSTLTIQRTQQEDSAVYLCASSFRSYTDTQYFGPGTRLTVL.

The table lists this clone with a count of one. The J gene is TRBJ2-7, the V gene TRBV5-4, with TRBD2 matching 8 bases. The germline CDR1 and CDR2 sequences are SGHNT and YYREEE (reference sequence). The V segment lost 2 bases and the J segment 6 bases; nucleotides outside the gene matches: 4. The CDR3 contains 13 residues. Here the CDR3 reads CASSFGGAGEQYF. The CDR3 nucleotides read TGTGCCAGCAGCTTCGGGGGGGCGGGCGAGCAGTACTTC.

This clone occurred once. This sequence joins TRBV7-9 and TRBJ1-2; TRBD1 matches at 7 bases. Germline loops: CDR1 SEHNR, CDR2 FQNEAQ (reference sequence). Unmatched junction bases numbered 11, after V lost 8 bases and J lost 5 bases. This CDR3 comprises 14 residues. CDR3 in DNA: TGTGCCAGCTCTCAAGGGGGCGAATGGTATGGCTACACCTTC. It specifies CASSQGGEWYGYTF.

The chain carries TRBV3-1 (or the pseudogene TRBV3-2) and TRBJ2-5; 8 bases line up with TRBD2. The CDR3 has 17 amino acids. Germline CDR1 LGHDT, CDR2 YNNKEL (reference sequence). Trimming at V came to 4 bases and at J to 5 bases, leaving 15 bases not matched to a gene. CDR3 DNA sequence: TGTGCCAGCAGCCCCATAAATGCCGGGGGGGCTCTTGAGACCCAGTACTTC. Its protein product is CASSPINAGGALETQYF.

This clone was counted a single time. The V call is TRBV9, the J call TRBJ2-3, with D possibly TRBD1 on 7 matching bases. Trimming removed 3 bases from V and 1 base from J, with 15 bases in between. Germline V CDR1 and CDR2: SGDLS, YYNGEE. The CDR3 is 16 residues long. This CDR3 reads CASSAPGGLRTDTQYF. CDR3 DNA sequence: TGTGCCAGCAGCGCCCCAGGGGGGCTCCGCACAGATACGCAGTATTTT.

The chain recombines TRBV4-1 with TRBJ2-3, with a weak D call TRBD2 (6 bases). The V gene's germline CDR1 is MGHRA and CDR2 YSYEKL. V dropped 6 bases and J dropped 3 bases, with 13 bases sitting between them. This CDR3 comprises 14 residues. Here the CDR3 reads CASRWRVGTDTQYF. CDR3 nucleotides: TGCGCCAGCAGGTGGAGGGTCGGGACAGATACGCAGTATTTT.

The CDR3 DNA follows: TGCGCCAGCAGGCCCATTGACAGGGTCGGGGCTTTCTTT. It is translated as CASRPIDRVGAFF. The genes are TRBV10-1 and TRBJ1-1, with TRBD1 matching 7 bases. CDR1 and CDR2 (germline): WNHNN, SYGVQD (reference sequence). The CDR3 is 13 residues long. Unmatched junction bases numbered 12, after V lost 6 bases and J lost 11 bases.

The chain employs TRBV5-1 and TRBJ2-5, with a possible D match to TRBD2 (6 bases). Trimming shortened V by 4 bases and J by 1 base, and 14 bases separated the two germline ends. Germline V lookup: CDR1 SGHRS, CDR2 YFSETQ. This CDR3 has 15 amino acids. This CDR3 is CASSRMGLPQETQYF. CDR3 in DNA: TGCGCCAGCAGCAGAATGGGACTCCCCCAAGAGACCCAGTACTTC. The full variable domain, in which reference TRBV5-1 and TRBJ2-5 provide the parts outside the CDR3, is KAGVTQTPRYLIKTRGQQVTLSCSPISGHRSVSWYQQTPGQGLQFLFEYFSETQRNKGNFPGRFSGRQFSNSRSEMNVSTLELGDSALYLCASSRMGLPQETQYFGPGTRLLVL.

This clone was seen just once. The germline gene is not matched at one end of the junction; a read error may be the cause. The V and J genes are TRBV27 and TRBJ1-2, with a tentative D call TRBD1 (5 bases). The CDR3 length is 13 residues. Per the germline V gene, CDR1 is MNHEY and CDR2 is SMNVEV (reference sequence). The CDR3 coding sequence is TGTGCCAGCCGCACCCTGGGGACTCCCGGTAGTGTCTTC. It codes for CASRTLGTPGSVF.

The CDR3 protein is CASSDSRVGNTIYF. In DNA form, the CDR3 reads TGTGCCAGCAGTGATAGCAGGGTAGGAAACACCATATATTTT. The chain has TRBV2 and TRBJ1-3, with D tentatively TRBD1 (5 bases). The V gene lost 3 bases and the J gene lost 4 bases, with 10 bases spanning the gap. This CDR3 contains 14 residues. Per germline, CDR1 SNHLY and CDR2 FYNNEI. The whole variable domain, remainder taken from reference TRBV2 and TRBJ1-3, is EPEVTQTPSHQVTQMGQEVILRCVPISNHLYFYWYRQILGQKVEFLVSFYNNEISEKSEIFDDQFSVERPDGSNFTLKIRSTKLEDSAMYFCASSDSRVGNTIYFGEGSWLTVV.

The J gene is TRBJ2-5, the V gene TRBV4-1; TRBD1 might be the D (7 bases). Germline CDR1 and CDR2: MGHRA and YSYEKL. The germline V and J ends were trimmed by 0 bases and 5 bases, with 19 bases remaining between them. The CDR3 has 17 residues. CDR3 sequence: CASSQEPAGGGEETQYF. The CDR3 DNA reads TGCGCCAGCAGCCAAGAACCCGCAGGGGGAGGTGAGGAGACCCAGTACTTC.

This clone was seen more than once but under ten times. The CDR3 coding sequence is TGTGCCAGCAGCTTGGGTGGTGTGGGAGTCACAGATACGCAGTATTTT. Its protein is CASSLGGVGVTDTQYF. V usage is TRBV11-2 and J usage is TRBJ2-3, with a weak D call TRBD2 (5 bases). The CDR3 contains 16 residues. The germline gives CDR1 SGHAT, CDR2 FQNNGV. With 3 bases removed from V and 2 bases from J, the gap between germline ends came to 15 bases.

The V gene is TRBV5-4, the J gene TRBJ2-3; 11 nucleotides agree with TRBD2. The CDR3 runs 16 residues. Germline V lookup: CDR1 SGHNT, CDR2 YYREEE (reference sequence). V was pared by 2 bases and J by 3 bases, with 5 bases of the junction left unmatched. In nucleotides, the CDR3 is TGTGCCAGCAGCTTATGGACTAGCGGGTTGACAGATACGCAGTATTTT. Residues: CASSLWTSGLTDTQYF.

About this clone itself: Distinct nucleotide sequences in the sample also encode this CDR3. The chain uses TRBV6-5 and TRBJ1-2; 8 bases fit TRBD1. This CDR3 has 15 amino acids. Germline V gene data show CDR1 as MNHEY and CDR2 as SVGAGI. The junction had 4 bases not matched to a gene; V was cut back by 2 bases and J by 2 bases. The CDR3 region has the DNA TGTGCCAGCAGTTACGGGACAGGAGGGAACTATGGCTACACCTTC. Translation gives CASSYGTGGNYGYTF.

V usage is TRBV6-5 and J usage is TRBJ2-7, with 7 bases lining up with TRBD2. The length of the CDR3 is 13 residues. The germline gives CDR1 MNHEY, CDR2 SVGAGI. The junction had 9 bases not matched to a gene; V was cut back by 7 bases and J by 6 bases. For the CDR3, the DNA is TGTGCCAGCACCTCGGGGGGAGTCGGCGAGCAGTACTTC. Translated: CASTSGGVGEQYF.

V is TRBV7-2 and J is TRBJ1-4, with 7 positions matching TRBD1. Looked up from germline, CDR1 is SGHTA and CDR2 is FQGNSA. Germline trimming cut 2 bases from V and 4 bases from J; bases unmatched to any gene: 1. CDR3 length: 14 residues. DNA for the CDR3: TGTGCCAGCAGCTTATGGGACAGTAATGAAAAACTGTTTTTT. This sequence encodes CASSLWDSNEKLFF.

This clone was counted only a few times. CDR3 residues: CASSLDSESSSYNEQFF. The DNA of the CDR3 is TGTGCCAGCAGCCTCGACTCCGAGTCTAGCTCCTACAATGAGCAGTTCTTC. The chain couples TRBV5-5 to TRBJ2-1; D ambiguous. The germline V gene encodes CDR1 SGHKS and CDR2 YYEKEE (reference sequence). This CDR3 spans 17 amino acids. The V and J ends lost 4 bases and 0 bases respectively, with 17 bases between them.

The chain is built from TRBV19 and TRBJ1-1; TRBD1 matches 9 bases. This CDR3 is 16 amino acids long. Germline loops: CDR1 LNHDA, CDR2 SQIVND (reference sequence). The ends lost 4 bases at V and 3 bases at J; junction bases unmatched: 9. CDR3 DNA: TGTGCCAGTAGTAACGAACAGGGGGCCGGGGACACTGAAGCTTTCTTT. This translates into CASSNEQGAGDTEAFF.

V usage is TRBV12-3 or TRBV12-4 and J usage is TRBJ1-1, with 8 positions matching TRBD1. Trimming cost V 1 base and J 11 bases; bases outside gene matches: 6. This CDR3 has 13 residues. CDR3 in DNA: TGTGCCAGCAGTTTAGTCAGGACAGGGACCGCTTTCTTT. It yields the protein CASSLVRTGTAFF.